This entry describes one T cell receptor (beta chain). Its antigen remains unidentified. No base qualities exist here, and no much larger clone lies one base off it. Immediately after resection, surgical brain or tumor specimens were cryofrozen in liquid nitrogen, and peripheral blood cells were collected at the same time. This sample stems from a study of glioma-infiltrating T cells (dated by TCRdb to the mid-2010s). Notes on the research overall: Low-grade gliomas were WHO grade II oligodendrogliomas or astrocytomas, and glioblastomas were WHO grade IV tumors sampled at initial rather than recurrent diagnosis. To gauge divergence between tissue and blood T-cell populations, every tissue-infiltrating repertoire was compared against the peripheral blood repertoire from the same patient. Sequencing of TCR alpha- and beta-chain repertoires was performed on glioma tissue, on non-neoplastic brain tissue, and on matched peripheral blood mononuclear cells. Blood libraries targeted about 4- to 10-fold sequencing coverage of 950,000 to 1,000,000 peripheral T cells. Glioma patients received dexamethasone for six or fewer days before surgery. The paired cohort was made up of three low-grade glioma patients, several primary glioblastoma patients and three non-glioma patients who contributed non-neoplastic brain tissue.

The iRepertoire nested amplicon-rescue multiplex PCR (arm-PCR) platform was used to amplify TCR alpha and beta CDR3 regions from RNA. One-step reverse transcription and amplification used roughly 100-400 ng of tissue mRNA or PBMC total RNA as input. After bead purification, a secondary multiplex PCR added Illumina adapters, and libraries were gel-purified between 200 and 400 bp. The libraries contained internal 6-nucleotide barcodes that were used for demultiplexing. Sequencing of libraries was performed on an Illumina MiSeq with 2x220 or 2x250 nucleotide paired-end reads. The original pipeline was this. Paired reads were merged using FLASH 1.2.11 and were aligned to the GRCh37 human genome using BWA-MEM, after which TRA and TRB reads were extracted. V and J assignment used an IMGT-derived reference of cassette sequences and CDR3 motifs that included pseudogenes. Reads were translated in three frames, and productive CDR3s were defined by a C…FGXG motif without stop codons. Clonotypes were defined as unique combinations of V-J cassette pair and CDR3 amino acid sequence. Hamming distance filtering was applied to reads, with thresholds set by the sequence error rate of each sample in mapped regions. Clones were called with MiXCR by TCRdb after fastp trimmed the public reads at Q25, and only in-frame beta chains were retained. Rows with a matching CDR3 protein are joined into one entry that keeps the most common DNA and genes. Clone size and V and J calls follow TCRdb, not the original study. Counted in this sample were around 390,000 distinct CDR3 sequences; 35% to 45% of them appeared once. The top ten clonotypes cover around 12% of the sample.

Overall study outcomes, separate from this receptor: In non-neoplastic patients, VJ-independent divergence between tissue and blood fell below expectation, whereas in all gliomas, and especially in low-grade gliomas, the divergence rose above expectation. Group comparisons rested on small numbers: three non-neoplastic, three low-grade glioma and fewer than ten glioblastoma patients. Very few CDR3 sequences were found to be shared between tissue and blood, and this scarcity was attributed to high CDR3 diversity and limited sampling. Patients with low tissue-blood divergence were marked by a signature set of shared blood CDR3 motifs, and this signature set was depleted in highly divergent patients.

Deletion took 5 bases off V and 0 bases off J, with a span of 10 bases between the germline ends. There are 13 amino acids in the CDR3, from cysteine to phenylalanine inclusive. This entry keeps only the CDR3 DNA: 39 bases, framed from base 1. CDR1 and CDR2 were assigned from the germline V gene as SQVTM and ANQGSEA. Sequencing was done on a sample of glioma tissue, nonneoplastic brain tissue, or PBMCs (not recorded which). The sequence links TRBV29-1 to TRBJ1-1; the D region possibly corresponds to TRBD1 (5 bases align). This TCR was sampled from a human donor with low-grade glioma or glioblastoma, undergoing nonglioma brain surgery, or in good health (not recorded which). The CDR3 here reads CSVQGLMNTEAFF. The DNA sequence is TGCAGCGTTCAGGGACTGATGAACACTGAAGCTTTCTTT.